The sequence of this T cell receptor beta chain was determined in a study of graft-versus-host responses after intestinal transplantation. Turning to the study itself: Recipients were given multivisceral, liver-intestinal, or isolated intestinal transplants. The whole recipient group had anti-thymocyte globulin induction followed by tacrolimus and steroids for around three years. Study-wide results and caveats: GvH clones turned up in recipient marrow; some had shown up first in ileum or blood.

Note on this clone: Its antigen is not identified.

This table comes from immunoSEQ multiplex PCR, and its TCRdb copy is limited to in-frame clones, with some not included. This table has around 97,000 clones, roughly 93% appearing once. CDR1 is SQVTM and CDR2 is ANQGSEA in the germline V gene. This CDR3 comprises 14 residues. Trimming cost V 3 bases and J 8 bases, with 19 bases left between them. The sequencing used unstimulated CD8+ T cells sorted from spleen or lymph node cells, collected before intestinal transplant. The source is a human donor who received an intestinal transplant. The chain is built from TRBV29-1 and TRBJ1-2; no reliable D call. CDR3 sequence reads: CSVDNPSLSGGYTF. Here the CDR3 DNA reads TGCAGCGTTGATAATCCCTCCCTTTCGGGAGGCTACACCTTC.